This T cell receptor beta chain came from a study of T-cell memory formation after mild COVID-19. Study overall: The study found TCR clusters largely donor specific.

There are a few counts of this clonotype. TCRdb analysed the 5' RACE reads with MiXCR anew, one entry per CDR3 protein. The data contain 220,000 or so distinct CDR3 sequences, about 9.2% of them singletons. Looked up from germline, CDR1 is SEHNR and CDR2 is FQNEAQ (reference sequence). The CDR3 length is 16 residues. The V segment lost 5 bases and the J segment 6 bases; nucleotides outside the gene matches: 13. The clonotype originates from a man younger than 35 who had mild COVID-19 (a few samples of this study predate the infection). Cell type and time point are not known. The chain couples TRBV7-9 to TRBJ2-5; 9 bases fit TRBD1. The material sequenced was PBMCs or a T cell subset sorted from them (not recorded which). The CDR3 DNA reads TGTGCCAGCAGCCTTTTTCCGGGACAGGGCAGGCAGACCCAGTACTTC. Residues: CASSLFPGQGRQTQYF. Based on the CDR3 plus reference TRBV7-9 and TRBJ2-5, the full variable domain is DTGVSQNPRHKITKRGQNVTFRCDPISEHNRLYWYRQTLGQGPEFLTYFQNEAQLEKSRLLSDRFSAERPKGSFSTLEIQRTEQGDSAMYLCASSLFPGQGRQTQYFGPGTRLLVL.